The T cell receptor beta chain described here comes from a study of blood T cell repertoires in COVID-19. Background on the study: Samples taken during acute and convalescent COVID-19 were collected in the United States, Italy and Spain. PBMCs, B-cell-depleted T cells, or T cells were the source of the cDNA or gDNA that made up the material.

This CDR3 has 15 residues. V was clipped by 3 bases and J by 8 bases, with 14 bases between them. Per the germline V gene, CDR1 is SGHAT and CDR2 is FQNNGV. Per the original data handling: Scientists estimated how many nucleated cells there were by amplifying reference gene primers. TCRdb's copy holds only in-frame clones and misses some; the assay was immunoSEQ multiplex PCR. That table gives V, J and clone size, and the DNA gave D and trimming. The table records approximately 240,000 clones, around 85% of them present only once. V is TRBV11-2 and J is TRBJ1-6, with TRBD1 as a possible D gene (6 bases). Source material: peripheral blood. This TCR came from a woman aged 40 to 50 with active or convalescent COVID-19. This CDR3 is CASSLATGLDSPLHF. The CDR3 DNA follows: TGTGCCAGCAGCTTGGCTACAGGGCTGGATTCACCCCTCCACTTT.